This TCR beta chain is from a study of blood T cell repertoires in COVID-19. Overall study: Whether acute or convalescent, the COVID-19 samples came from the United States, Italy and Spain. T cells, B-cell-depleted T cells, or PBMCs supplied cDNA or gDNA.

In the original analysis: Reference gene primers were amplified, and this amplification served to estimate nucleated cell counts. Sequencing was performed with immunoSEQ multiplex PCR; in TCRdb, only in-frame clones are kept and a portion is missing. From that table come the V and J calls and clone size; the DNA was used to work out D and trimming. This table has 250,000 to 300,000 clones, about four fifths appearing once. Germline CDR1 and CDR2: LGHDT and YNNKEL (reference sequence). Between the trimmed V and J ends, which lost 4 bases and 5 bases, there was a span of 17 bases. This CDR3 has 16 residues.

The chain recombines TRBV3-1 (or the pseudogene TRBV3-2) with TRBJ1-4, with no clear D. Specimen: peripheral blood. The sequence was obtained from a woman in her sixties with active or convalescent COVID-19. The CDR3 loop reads CASSLYGLSGNEKLFF. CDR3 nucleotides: TGTGCCAGCAGCCTATACGGTTTGTCGGGAAATGAAAAACTGTTTTTT.